This T cell receptor beta chain was obtained from a study of blood T cell repertoires in COVID-19 (dated by TCRdb to 2018 to 2021). About the study as a whole: The collaborator samples originated in the United States, Italy and Spain and spanned the acute and convalescent phases of COVID-19. Where available, HLA class I and class II types were obtained from metadata supplied by the sample provider rather than from assay-based typing. The prospective study material was composed of cDNA or gDNA derived from T cells, B-cell-depleted T cells, or PBMCs. The sample metadata nearly always contained a de-identified subject ID, COVID-19 status, age in years and sex. The dataset comprised deeply sampled blood TCRbeta repertoires from subjects exposed to, actively infected with, or recovered from COVID-19. The samples were drawn from the first 160 participants of the ongoing ImmuneRACE study and from 1,254 subjects provided by 6 global collaborators. The repertoires were made available in a free public database intended to serve as a resource for research on the immune response to SARS-CoV-2. What the authors observed across the whole study: The quantity of clinical and demographic metadata differed by source and by participant and was supplied without curation.

The CDR3 contains 13 residues, cysteine and phenylalanine counted. This entry keeps only the CDR3 DNA: 39 bases, framed from base 1. Based on the germline V gene (reference sequence), the CDR1 and CDR2 sequences are SGHKS and YYEKEE. Germline trimming amounts to 4 bases on V and 9 bases on J, with 4 as the count of junction bases outside the gene matches. Whole blood was collected in K2EDTA tubes by collaborating institutions according to the institutions' own protocols. For TCRbeta analysis, collaborator samples were shipped as frozen whole blood, as isolated PBMCs, or as DNA extracted from either sample type. Concerning this clone itself: Its specific antigen is unknown. One base away there is no much larger clone; base qualities are not given.

TCRbeta CDR3 regions were amplified from genomic DNA by means of the immunoSEQ Assay, a bias-controlled multiplex PCR. As for the authors' bioinformatics: Nucleated cell counts per sample were estimated from amplification of reference gene primers within the assay. To quantify the absolute abundance of each unique TCRbeta CDR3 rearrangement, sequence reads were collapsed and filtered. For each sample, productive Simpson clonality was calculated as the square root of Simpson's diversity index across productive rearrangements. Drawn from immuneACCESS, this table holds only the in-frame rearrangements with V and J called that TCRdb kept. Clones are partly lost; checked studies trace under half to an unresolved V gene and leave the rest unexplained. That table supplies the V and J calls and clone size; D and trimming were determined from the DNA. In this sample the table shows 190,000 or so clones, around 87% of which occur a single time. The ten top clones hold 2.7% of the sample.

The clonotype originates from a man aged 40-49 years with active or convalescent COVID-19. This chain joins TRBV5-5 to TRBJ1-6, with 7 central nucleotides matching TRBD1. Material: peripheral blood. The DNA is TGTGCCAGCAGCACAGGGGCGAGTTCACCCCTCCACTTT. It translates as CASSTGASSPLHF.